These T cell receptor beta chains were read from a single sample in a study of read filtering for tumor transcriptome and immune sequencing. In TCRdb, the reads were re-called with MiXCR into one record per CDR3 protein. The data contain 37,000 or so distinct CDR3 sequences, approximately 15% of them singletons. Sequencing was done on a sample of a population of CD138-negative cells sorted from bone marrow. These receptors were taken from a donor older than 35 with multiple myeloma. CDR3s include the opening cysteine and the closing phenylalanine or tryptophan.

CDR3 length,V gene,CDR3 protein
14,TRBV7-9,CASSLTAANTEAFF
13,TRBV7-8,CASSLTLNTEAFF
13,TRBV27,CASSLGGWTEAFF
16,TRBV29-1,CSVEFGGTAAQETQYF
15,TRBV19,CASRSAGGFYNEQFF
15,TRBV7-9,CASSFLAGDYNEQFF
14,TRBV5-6,CASSLDAGGYEQYF
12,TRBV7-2,CASSFFPGELFF
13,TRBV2,CASREVEPYGYTF
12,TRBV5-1,CASSLDYYEQYF
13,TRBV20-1,CSATWTGRETQYF
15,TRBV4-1,CASSQDAVPTGELFF
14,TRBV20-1,CSASLQVLNTEAFF
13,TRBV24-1,CATSTAGSETQYF
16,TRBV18,CASSPQTGDLSYEQYF
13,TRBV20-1,CSAREHSNQPQHF
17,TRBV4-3,CASSQGTLAGNTGELFF
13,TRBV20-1,CSASWGTGETQYF
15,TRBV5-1,CASSPWGATNEKLFF
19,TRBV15,CATSGTGTAFSSSYNEQFF
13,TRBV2,CASRPGLAGLEFF
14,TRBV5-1,CASSGRQDYYGYTF
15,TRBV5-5,CASSLLFSGANVLTF
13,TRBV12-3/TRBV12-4,CASTLDRDYEQYF
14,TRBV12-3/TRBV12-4,CASSPLASSETQYF
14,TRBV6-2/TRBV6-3,CASSYSGTSNIQYF
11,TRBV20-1,CSARGADEQFF
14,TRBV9,CASSALVHGTEQYF
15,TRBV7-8,CASSQTGGYPGELFF
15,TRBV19,CASSTGHLGNQPQHF
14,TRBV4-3,CASSQEGDTDTQYF
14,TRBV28,CASSLGGSSYEQYF